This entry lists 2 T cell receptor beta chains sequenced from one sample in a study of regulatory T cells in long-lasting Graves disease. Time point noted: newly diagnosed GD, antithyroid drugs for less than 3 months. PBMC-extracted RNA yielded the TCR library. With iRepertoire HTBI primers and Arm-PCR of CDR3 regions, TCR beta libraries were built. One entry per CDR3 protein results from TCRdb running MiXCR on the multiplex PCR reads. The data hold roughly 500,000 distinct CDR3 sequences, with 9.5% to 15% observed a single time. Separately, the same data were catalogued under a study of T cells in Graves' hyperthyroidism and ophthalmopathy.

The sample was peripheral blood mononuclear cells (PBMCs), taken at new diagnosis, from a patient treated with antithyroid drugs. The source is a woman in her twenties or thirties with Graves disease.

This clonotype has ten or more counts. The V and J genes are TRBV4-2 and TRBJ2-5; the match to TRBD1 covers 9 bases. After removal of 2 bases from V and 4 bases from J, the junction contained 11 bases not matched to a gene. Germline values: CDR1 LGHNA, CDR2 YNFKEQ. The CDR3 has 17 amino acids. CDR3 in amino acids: CASSQTGGPRGLETQYF. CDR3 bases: TGTGCCAGCAGCCAAACAGGGGGCCCGCGGGGTCTAGAGACCCAGTACTTC.

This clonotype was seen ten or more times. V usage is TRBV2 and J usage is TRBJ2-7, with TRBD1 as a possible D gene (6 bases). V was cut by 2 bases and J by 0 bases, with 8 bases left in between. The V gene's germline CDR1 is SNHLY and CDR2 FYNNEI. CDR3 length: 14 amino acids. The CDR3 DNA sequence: TGTGCCAGCAGTGAACAGGGGCTCTCCTACGAGCAGTACTTC. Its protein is CASSEQGLSYEQYF.